This T cell receptor (beta chain) emerged from a study of CD8+CD57+ T cells in acquired aplastic anemia. Study at large: Sorted CD4+ and CD8+ cells yielded around 3 ug of DNA on average.

Whole-study results and caveats: Statistical testing detected no significant gap in CD8+ Simpson's diversity between patients and controls.

A note on this clonotype: As yet, its antigen is unknown.

The CDR3 contains 15 residues. In germline, CDR1 is WNHNN, CDR2 SYGVQD (reference sequence). The V gene end was trimmed by 7 bases and the J gene end by 1 base; junction bases not matched to a gene: 5. Genomic DNA templated the TCR beta VDJ and CDR3 profiling. TCRdb re-derived calls from the reads in MiXCR, one entry per CDR3 protein. The sample has approximately 300,000 distinct CDR3 sequences, about three fifths seen once; the top ten hold 1.3%. By flow cytometry, patients selected for sequencing had shown an expansion of CD8+CD57+ cells. Each patient had severe acquired aplastic anemia. V is TRBV10-1 and J is TRBJ2-5; TRBD2 matches 11 bases. This clonotype was obtained from a human donor with aplastic anemia. Sequencing was performed on sorted CD4+, CD8+, or CD8+CD57+ T cells (not recorded which) from PBMCs. In DNA, the CDR3 is TGCGCCAGCACGTTCACTAGCGGGGGCCAAGAGACCCAGTACTTC. Translated, it gives CASTFTSGGQETQYF.